Below are 17 T cell receptor beta chains sequenced from a single sample in a study of T cells in Graves' hyperthyroidism and ophthalmopathy. Amplification of TCR beta CDR3 regions used RNA as the template. HTBI primers were the set used in a first-round RT-PCR of the TCR CDR3. TCRdb re-analysed the multiplex PCR reads in MiXCR, keeping a single row per CDR3 protein. The data hold more than 500,000 distinct CDR3 sequences, with 14% observed a single time. The sample taken for sequencing was blood. Receptors originate from a woman aged 40 to 55 with Graves' hyperthyroidism.

In its sample, this clonotype was seen a few times. The J gene is TRBJ2-2, the V gene TRBV20-1, with D possibly matching TRBD2 (6 bases). The germline gives CDR1 DFQATT, CDR2 SNEGSKA (reference sequence). The CDR3 is 15 amino acids. V was clipped by 1 base and J by 4 bases, with 13 bases between them. CDR3 coding DNA: TGCAGTGCTAGAGCGGATAGCGGTTCCACCGGGGAGCTGTTTTTT. This sequence encodes CSARADSGSTGELFF.

This clonotype was seen more than once but under ten times. The chain couples TRBV10-2 to TRBJ2-3; 12 nucleotides agree with TRBD2. Trimming at V came to 6 bases and at J to 5 bases, leaving 9 bases not matched to a gene. Germline lookup yields CDR1 WSHSY and CDR2 SAAADI. This CDR3 region has 16 residues. CDR3 protein: CASRKGLAGWVDTQYF. CDR3 coding DNA: TGCGCCAGCAGAAAAGGACTAGCGGGATGGGTAGATACGCAGTATTTT.

A note on this clonotype: A much larger clone sits a single nucleotide away, making a read error possible. This sequence joins TRBV29-1 and TRBJ2-1; TRBD1 matches at 9 bases. Germline loops: CDR1 SQVTM, CDR2 ANQGSEA. This CDR3 contains 17 residues. V shed 7 bases and J 0 bases; nucleotides not matched to a gene: 13. As DNA, the CDR3 is TGCAGCGCGGGCATATTGGGACAGGGATTCTCCTACAATGAGCAGTTCTTC. Its protein is CSAGILGQGFSYNEQFF.

The V call is TRBV19, the J call TRBJ1-5; no reliable D call. V lost 11 bases, J lost 3 bases, and 17 bases lay in between. CDR3 length equals 14 residues. Germline values: CDR1 LNHDA, CDR2 SQIVND (reference sequence). CDR3 region: CASRTGVPNQPQHF. The CDR3 bases are TGTGCCTCTCGGACCGGGGTTCCCAATCAGCCCCAGCATTTT. The entire variable domain, with the rest obtained from reference TRBV19 and TRBJ1-5, is as follows: DGGITQSPKYLFRKEGQNVTLSCEQNLNHDAMYWYRQDPGQGLRLIYYSQIVNDFQKGDIAEGYSVSREKKESFPLTVTSAQKNPTAFYLCASRTGVPNQPQHFGDGTRLSIL.

Notes on this clonotype: A clone one base away is much larger, so this may be a read error. The chain carries TRBV18 and TRBJ2-7, with 9 positions matching TRBD1. Trimming took 2 bases from V and 5 from J; bases not matched to a gene: 10. The CDR3 has 16 residues. Germline V gene sequence: CDR1 KGHSH, CDR2 LQKENI. The CDR3 sequence: CASSPTRGQGFDEQYF. The DNA for the CDR3 is TGTGCCAGCTCACCAACCCGGGGACAGGGCTTCGACGAGCAGTACTTC.

This clonotype has a count of ten or more. The chain joins TRBV3-1 to TRBJ1-2; TRBD1 matches 7 bases. The CDR3 is made up of 14 amino acids. The germline V gene encodes CDR1 LGHDT and CDR2 YNNKEL (reference sequence). Trimming cost V 5 bases and J 4 bases; bases outside gene matches: 7. This CDR3 reads CASSSPGTVYGYTF. The CDR3 DNA sequence: TGTGCCAGCAGCAGCCCCGGGACAGTCTATGGCTACACCTTC.

The genes are TRBV14 and TRBJ2-7; TRBD2 aligns across 10 bases. The CDR3 extends over 15 amino acids. Germline CDR1 and CDR2: SGHDN and FVKESK. V lost 4 bases, J lost 6 bases, and 9 bases stayed unmatched. The DNA for the CDR3 is TGTGCCAGCAGCCTCAGGGGCCTAGCGGGAGTCGAGCAGTACTTC. It translates to CASSLRGLAGVEQYF.

The chain is built from TRBV2 and TRBJ1-6; no reliable D call. Trimming shortened V by 0 bases and J by 4 bases, and 10 bases separated the two germline ends. Looked up from germline, CDR1 is SNHLY and CDR2 is FYNNEI. This CDR3 is built from 16 residues. This CDR3 is CASSEAEWRYNSPLHF. The CDR3 region has the DNA TGTGCCAGCAGTGAAGCTGAGTGGAGATATAATTCACCCCTCCACTTT.

This clonotype was counted ten times or more. This chain links TRBV28 with TRBJ2-3, with no clear D. V lost 8 bases, J lost 2 bases, and 14 bases lay in between. CDR1 is MDHEN, CDR2 SYDVKM, per germline. The CDR3 consists of 14 residues. In DNA, the CDR3 is TGTGCCAGCCGATATAGTGGTAACACAGATACGCAGTATTTT. Protein sequence: CASRYSGNTDTQYF.

This clonotype was detected many times. V is TRBV9 and J is TRBJ2-7; D call uncertain. V shed 3 bases and J shed 2 bases, with 9 bases lying between them. Germline CDR1 SGDLS, CDR2 YYNGEE. CDR3 length equals 13 residues. CDR3 sequence reads: CASSAEGAYEQYF. CDR3 coding DNA: TGTGCCAGCAGCGCCGAAGGCGCCTACGAGCAGTACTTC. Variable domain in full (rest from reference TRBV9 and TRBJ2-7): DSGVTQTPKHLITATGQRVTLRCSPRSGDLSVYWYQQSLDQGLQFLIQYYNGEERAKGNILERFSAQQFPDLHSELNLSSLELGDSALYFCASSAEGAYEQYFGPGTRLTVT.

About this clonotype itself: The CDR3 does not end in the conserved phenylalanine or tryptophan, so this is likely a read error. J is TRBJ2-2 and V is TRBV12-3 or TRBV12-4; TRBD2 agrees at 13 bases. This CDR3 has 17 residues. J lost 3 bases, V lost 11 bases, and 12 bases had no gene match. CDR3 DNA: TGTGCCTTCCGTCGGACTAGCGGGAGTTCGGACACCGGGGAGCTGTTTCTT. Its translation: CAFRRTSGSSDTGELFL.

The chain is built from TRBV5-1 and TRBJ1-1, with D possibly being TRBD1 (5 bases). V was cut by 0 bases and J by 0 bases, with 9 bases left in between. The CDR3 runs to 15 residues. Germline lookup yields CDR1 SGHRS and CDR2 YFSETQ. The CDR3 protein is CASSLVGAMNTEAFF. The CDR3 DNA is TGCGCCAGCAGCTTGGTAGGGGCGATGAACACTGAAGCTTTCTTT. The variable domain in full, completed from reference TRBV5-1 and TRBJ1-1, reads KAGVTQTPRYLIKTRGQQVTLSCSPISGHRSVSWYQQTPGQGLQFLFEYFSETQRNKGNFPGRFSGRQFSNSRSEMNVSTLELGDSALYLCASSLVGAMNTEAFFGQGTRLTVV.

This clonotype was detected ten times or more. The rearrangement links TRBV24-1 to TRBJ1-5; D possibly corresponds to TRBD1 (5 bases). V lost 5 bases to trimming and J lost 3 bases, with 10 bases between them. Germline values: CDR1 KGHDR, CDR2 SFDVKD. This CDR3 is 14 amino acids long. CDR3 coding DNA: TGTGCCACCAGTGGAACAGGTTCCAATCAGCCCCAGCATTTT. Its translation: CATSGTGSNQPQHF.

The gene calls are TRBV27 and TRBJ2-2; 8 nucleotides line up with TRBD2. The CDR3 has 17 amino acids. Germline V lookup: CDR1 MNHEY, CDR2 SMNVEV (reference sequence). V shed 5 bases and J 2 bases; nucleotides not matched to a gene: 10. CDR3 nucleotide sequence: TGTGCCAGCAGTCAGAGTACGGGACTAGAAAACACCGGGGAGCTGTTTTTT. Translating gives CASSQSTGLENTGELFF.

The chain recombines TRBV28 with TRBJ2-6; D gene unclear. The germline V gene encodes CDR1 MDHEN and CDR2 SYDVKM. V lost 4 bases and J 0 bases, leaving 10 bases between the germline ends. The CDR3 extends over 16 amino acids. The CDR3 DNA reads TGTGCCAGCAGTTCCCCCAGTCCCTCTGGGGCCAACGTCCTGACTTTC. Its translation is CASSSPSPSGANVLTF.

This clonotype was found a few times. The V and J genes are TRBV12-3 or TRBV12-4 and TRBJ2-5; D is perhaps TRBD1 or TRBD2 (6 bases each). V lost 6 bases and J 4 bases, leaving 15 bases between the germline ends. The CDR3 runs 14 residues. The CDR3 DNA reads as TGTGCCAGCAGGAAGTTGGGGGGCCGAGAGACCCAGTACTTC. Translation: CASRKLGGRETQYF.

This clonotype appeared a few times. This chain uses TRBV28 with TRBJ1-2; the match to TRBD1 covers 9 bases. Trimming took 6 bases from V and 3 from J; bases not matched to a gene: 8. The CDR3 has 15 residues. The germline gives CDR1 MDHEN, CDR2 SYDVKM. The CDR3 DNA reads TGTGCCAGCAGAACCCACAGGGGGCCGGACTATGGCTACACCTTC. Its translation is CASRTHRGPDYGYTF.